This T cell receptor (beta chain) was documented in a study of T-cell memory formation after mild COVID-19. A note on this clonotype: The target antigen is unknown.

The CDR3 is made up of 18 amino acids. Germline V gene sequence: CDR1 MNHEY, CDR2 SMNVEV (reference sequence). J lost 2 bases, V lost 5 bases, and 15 bases had no gene match. It was 5'RACE with constant-segment primers that produced the TCR alpha and TCR beta cDNA libraries, which carried sample barcodes and UMIs. Each CDR3 protein gets one entry after TCRdb re-called the 5' RACE reads with MiXCR. This table has some 600,000 distinct CDR3 sequences, roughly 17% appearing once. Findings and caveats of the study: Nothing confirmed that second-wave clones peaking on day 37 were specific for SARS-CoV-2. Within pre-infection memory, some responding clones were found, suggesting cross-reactive memory joined. A second wave expanding day 15 to 37 was CD4+-biased; contracting clones were balanced.

The specimen sequenced was PBMCs or a T cell subset sorted from them (not recorded which). This chain uses TRBV27 with TRBJ2-7; 10 bases fit TRBD1. This receptor was identified in an adult woman who had mild COVID-19 (a few samples of this study predate the infection). Cell type and time point are not known. The CDR3 nucleotides are TGTGCCAGCAGTGATATACAGACCGACAGGGGGCTCCCCTACGAGCAGTACTTC. The encoded protein is CASSDIQTDRGLPYEQYF.